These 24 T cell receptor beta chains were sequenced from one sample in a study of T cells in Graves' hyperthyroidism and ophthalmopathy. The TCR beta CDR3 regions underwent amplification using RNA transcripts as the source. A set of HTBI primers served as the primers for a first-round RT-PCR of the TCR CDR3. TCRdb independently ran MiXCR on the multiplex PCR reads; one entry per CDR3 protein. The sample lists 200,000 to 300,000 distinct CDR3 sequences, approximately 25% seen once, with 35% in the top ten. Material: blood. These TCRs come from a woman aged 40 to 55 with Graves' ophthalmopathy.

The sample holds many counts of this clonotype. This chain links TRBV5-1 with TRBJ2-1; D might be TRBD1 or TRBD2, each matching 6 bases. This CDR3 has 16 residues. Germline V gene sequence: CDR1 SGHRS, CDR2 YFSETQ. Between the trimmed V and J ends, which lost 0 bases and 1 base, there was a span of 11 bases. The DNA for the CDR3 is TGCGCCAGCAGCTTGGTGGGGGGCCAATCCTACAATGAGCAGTTCTTC. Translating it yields CASSLVGGQSYNEQFF.

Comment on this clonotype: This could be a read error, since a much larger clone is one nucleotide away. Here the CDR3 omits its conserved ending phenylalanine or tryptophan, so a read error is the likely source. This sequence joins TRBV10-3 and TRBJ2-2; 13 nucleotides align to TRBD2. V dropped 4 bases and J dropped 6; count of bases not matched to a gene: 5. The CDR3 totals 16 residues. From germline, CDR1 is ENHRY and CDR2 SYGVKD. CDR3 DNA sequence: TGTGCCATCAGTGGCTGGACTAGCGGGAGTTCCGGGGAGCTGTTTCTT. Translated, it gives CAISGWTSGSSGELFL.

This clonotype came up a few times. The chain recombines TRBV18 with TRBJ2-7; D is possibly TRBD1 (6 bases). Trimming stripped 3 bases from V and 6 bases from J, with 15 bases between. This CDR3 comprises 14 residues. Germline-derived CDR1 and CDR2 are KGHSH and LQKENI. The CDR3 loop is CASSPVQGGGEQYF. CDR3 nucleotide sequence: TGTGCCAGCTCACCCGTACAGGGCGGTGGCGAGCAGTACTTC.

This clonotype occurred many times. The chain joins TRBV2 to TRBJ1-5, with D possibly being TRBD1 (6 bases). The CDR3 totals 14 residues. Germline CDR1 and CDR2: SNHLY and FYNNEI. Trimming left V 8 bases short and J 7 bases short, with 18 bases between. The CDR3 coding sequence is TGTGCCAGCGGCCCCGGGGGGCCTTTGCAGCCCCAGCATTTT. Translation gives CASGPGGPLQPQHF.

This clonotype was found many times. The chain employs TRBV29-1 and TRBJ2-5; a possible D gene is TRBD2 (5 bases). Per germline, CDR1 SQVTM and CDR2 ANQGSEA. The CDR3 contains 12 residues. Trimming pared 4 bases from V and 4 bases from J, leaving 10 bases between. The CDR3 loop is CSVAGKAETQYF. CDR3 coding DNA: TGCAGCGTTGCGGGGAAGGCAGAGACCCAGTACTTC.

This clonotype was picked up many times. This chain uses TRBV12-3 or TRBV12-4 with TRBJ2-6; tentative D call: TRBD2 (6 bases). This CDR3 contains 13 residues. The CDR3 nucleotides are TGTGCTAGCGGTCGCTCTGGGGCCAACGTCCTGACTTTC. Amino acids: CASGRSGANVLTF.

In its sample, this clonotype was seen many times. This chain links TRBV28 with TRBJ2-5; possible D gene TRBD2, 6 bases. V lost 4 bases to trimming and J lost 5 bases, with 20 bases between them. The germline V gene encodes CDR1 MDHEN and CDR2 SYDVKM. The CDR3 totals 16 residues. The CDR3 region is CASSSPGGATGETQYF. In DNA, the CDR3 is TGTGCCAGCAGTTCCCCCGGGGGAGCGACGGGGGAGACCCAGTACTTC.

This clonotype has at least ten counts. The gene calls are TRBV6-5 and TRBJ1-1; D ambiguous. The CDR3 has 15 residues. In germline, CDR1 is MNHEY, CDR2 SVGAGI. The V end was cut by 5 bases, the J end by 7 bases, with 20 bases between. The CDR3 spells CASSRQLSAGSEAFF. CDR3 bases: TGTGCCAGCAGTCGCCAACTGTCGGCTGGGAGTGAAGCTTTCTTT.

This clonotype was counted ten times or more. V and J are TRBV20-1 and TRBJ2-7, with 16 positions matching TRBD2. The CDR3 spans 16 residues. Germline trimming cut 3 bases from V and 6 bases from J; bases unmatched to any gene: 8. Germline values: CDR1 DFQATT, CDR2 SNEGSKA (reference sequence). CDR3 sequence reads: CSASGTSGRAGGEQYF. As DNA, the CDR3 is TGCAGTGCTAGCGGGACTAGCGGGAGGGCCGGTGGCGAGCAGTACTTC.

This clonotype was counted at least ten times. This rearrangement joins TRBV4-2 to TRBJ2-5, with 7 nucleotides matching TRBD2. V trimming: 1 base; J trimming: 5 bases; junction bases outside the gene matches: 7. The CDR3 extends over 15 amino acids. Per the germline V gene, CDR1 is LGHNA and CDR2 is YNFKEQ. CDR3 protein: CASSQAGGTGETQYF. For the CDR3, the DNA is TGTGCCAGCAGCCAAGCCGGGGGGACCGGGGAGACCCAGTACTTC.

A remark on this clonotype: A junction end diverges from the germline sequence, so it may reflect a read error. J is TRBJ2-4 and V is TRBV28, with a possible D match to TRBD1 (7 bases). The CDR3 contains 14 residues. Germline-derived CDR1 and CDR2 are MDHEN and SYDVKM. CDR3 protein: CASCRPGGQNLQYF. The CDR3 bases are TGTGCCAGCTGTCGACCAGGGGGGCAAAACCTTCAGTACTTC.

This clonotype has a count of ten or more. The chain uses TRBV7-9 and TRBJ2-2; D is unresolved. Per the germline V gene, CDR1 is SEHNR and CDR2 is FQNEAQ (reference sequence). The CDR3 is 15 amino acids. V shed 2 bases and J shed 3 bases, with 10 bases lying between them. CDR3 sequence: CASSLYQADTGELFF. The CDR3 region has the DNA TGTGCCAGCAGCTTATACCAGGCAGACACCGGGGAGCTGTTTTTT.

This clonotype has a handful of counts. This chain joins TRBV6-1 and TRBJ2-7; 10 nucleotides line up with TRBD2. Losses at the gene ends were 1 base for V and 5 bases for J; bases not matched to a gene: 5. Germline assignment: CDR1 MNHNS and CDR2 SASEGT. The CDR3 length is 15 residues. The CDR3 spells CASSEVGTSVDEQYF. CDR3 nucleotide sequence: TGTGCCAGCAGTGAAGTGGGGACTAGCGTCGACGAGCAGTACTTC.

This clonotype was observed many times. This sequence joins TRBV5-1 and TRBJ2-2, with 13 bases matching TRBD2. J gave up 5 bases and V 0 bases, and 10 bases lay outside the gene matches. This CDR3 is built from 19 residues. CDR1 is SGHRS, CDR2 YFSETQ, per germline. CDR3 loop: CASSLARTSGRDGTGELFF. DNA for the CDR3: TGCGCCAGCAGCTTGGCCAGGACTAGCGGGAGAGATGGGACCGGGGAGCTGTTTTTT.

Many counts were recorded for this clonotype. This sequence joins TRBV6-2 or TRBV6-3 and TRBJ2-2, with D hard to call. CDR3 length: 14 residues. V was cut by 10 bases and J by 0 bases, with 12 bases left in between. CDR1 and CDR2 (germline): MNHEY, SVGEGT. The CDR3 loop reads CATLETSNTGELFF. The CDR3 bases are TGTGCCACCCTGGAGACTTCGAACACCGGGGAGCTGTTTTTT.

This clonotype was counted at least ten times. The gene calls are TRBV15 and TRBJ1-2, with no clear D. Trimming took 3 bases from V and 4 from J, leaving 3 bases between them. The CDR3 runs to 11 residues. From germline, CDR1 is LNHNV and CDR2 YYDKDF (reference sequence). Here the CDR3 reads CATSSGYGYTF. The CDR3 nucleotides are TGTGCCACCAGCAGTGGCTATGGCTACACCTTC.

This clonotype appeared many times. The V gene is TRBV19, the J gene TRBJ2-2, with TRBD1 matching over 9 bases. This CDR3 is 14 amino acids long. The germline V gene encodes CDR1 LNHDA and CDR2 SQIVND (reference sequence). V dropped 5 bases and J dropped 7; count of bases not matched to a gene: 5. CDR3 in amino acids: CASSGQGTVGELFF. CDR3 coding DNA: TGTGCCAGTAGTGGACAGGGGACGGTCGGGGAGCTGTTTTTT.

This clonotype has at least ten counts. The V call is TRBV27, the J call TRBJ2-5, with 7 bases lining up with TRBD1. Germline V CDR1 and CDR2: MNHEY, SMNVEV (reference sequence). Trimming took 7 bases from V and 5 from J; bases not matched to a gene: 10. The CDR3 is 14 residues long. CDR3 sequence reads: CASIVEGGRETQYF. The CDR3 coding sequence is TGTGCCAGCATCGTGGAAGGGGGCCGGGAGACCCAGTACTTC.

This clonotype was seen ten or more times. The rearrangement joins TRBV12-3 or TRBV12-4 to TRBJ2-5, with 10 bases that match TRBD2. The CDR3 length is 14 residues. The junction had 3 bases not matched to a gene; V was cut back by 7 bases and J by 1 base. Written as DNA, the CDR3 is TGTGCCAGCAATCTAGCGGGGGTCCAAGAGACCCAGTACTTC. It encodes CASNLAGVQETQYF.

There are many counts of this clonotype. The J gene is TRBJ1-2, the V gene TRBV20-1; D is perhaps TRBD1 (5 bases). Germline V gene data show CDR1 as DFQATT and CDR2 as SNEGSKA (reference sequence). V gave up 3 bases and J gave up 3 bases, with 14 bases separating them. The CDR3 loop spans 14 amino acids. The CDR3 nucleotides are TGCAGTGCTAGGGGATTGGGGACTTACTATGGCTACACCTTC. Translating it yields CSARGLGTYYGYTF.

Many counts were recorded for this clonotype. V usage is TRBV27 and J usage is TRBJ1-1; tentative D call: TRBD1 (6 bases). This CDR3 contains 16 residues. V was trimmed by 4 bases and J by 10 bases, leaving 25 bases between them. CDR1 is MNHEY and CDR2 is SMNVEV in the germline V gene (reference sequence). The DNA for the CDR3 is TGTGCCAGCAGTTCACTGGGGAGTGGGGGGCGCAACGGAGCTTTCTTT. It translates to CASSSLGSGGRNGAFF.

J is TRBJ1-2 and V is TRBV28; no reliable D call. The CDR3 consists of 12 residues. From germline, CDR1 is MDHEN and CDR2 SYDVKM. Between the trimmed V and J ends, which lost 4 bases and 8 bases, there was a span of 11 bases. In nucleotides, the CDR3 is TGTGCCAGCAGTTCCGGGGTTTGGGGCTACACCTTC. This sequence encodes CASSSGVWGYTF.

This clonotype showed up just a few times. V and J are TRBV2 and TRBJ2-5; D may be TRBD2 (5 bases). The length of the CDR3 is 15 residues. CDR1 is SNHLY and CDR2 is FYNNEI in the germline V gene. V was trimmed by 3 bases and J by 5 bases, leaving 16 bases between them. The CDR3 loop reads CASSDRRTPGETQYF. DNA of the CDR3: TGTGCCAGCAGTGACCGGAGGACCCCGGGGGAGACCCAGTACTTC.

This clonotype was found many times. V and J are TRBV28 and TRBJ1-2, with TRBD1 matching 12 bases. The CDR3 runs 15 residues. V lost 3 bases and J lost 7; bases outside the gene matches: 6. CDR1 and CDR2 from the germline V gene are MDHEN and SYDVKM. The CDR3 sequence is CASSFGGTGGFGYTF. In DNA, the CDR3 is TGTGCCAGCAGTTTTGGTGGGACAGGGGGCTTTGGCTACACCTTC.